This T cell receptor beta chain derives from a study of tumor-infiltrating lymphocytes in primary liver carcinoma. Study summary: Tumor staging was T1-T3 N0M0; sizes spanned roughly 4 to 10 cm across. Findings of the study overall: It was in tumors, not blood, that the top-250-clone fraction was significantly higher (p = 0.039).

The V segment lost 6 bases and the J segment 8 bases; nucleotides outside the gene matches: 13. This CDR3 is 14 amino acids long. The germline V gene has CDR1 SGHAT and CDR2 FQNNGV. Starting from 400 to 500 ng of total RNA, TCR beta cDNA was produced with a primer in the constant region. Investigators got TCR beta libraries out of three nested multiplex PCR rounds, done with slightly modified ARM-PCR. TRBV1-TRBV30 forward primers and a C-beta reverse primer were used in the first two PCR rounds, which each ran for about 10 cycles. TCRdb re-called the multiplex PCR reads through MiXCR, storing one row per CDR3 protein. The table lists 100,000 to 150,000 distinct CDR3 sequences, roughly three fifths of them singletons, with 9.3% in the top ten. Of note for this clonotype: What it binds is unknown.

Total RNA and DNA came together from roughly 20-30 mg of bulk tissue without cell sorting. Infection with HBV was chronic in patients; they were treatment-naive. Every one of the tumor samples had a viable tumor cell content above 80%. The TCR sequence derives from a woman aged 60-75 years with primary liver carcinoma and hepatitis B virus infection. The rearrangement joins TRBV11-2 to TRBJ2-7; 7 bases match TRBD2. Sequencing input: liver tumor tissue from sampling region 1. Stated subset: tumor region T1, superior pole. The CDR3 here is CASSRLAEGSQQYF. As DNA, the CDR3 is TGTGCCAGCAGTAGGCTAGCGGAGGGCTCGCAGCAGTACTTC.